The 20 T cell receptor beta chains in this list originate from one sample, sequenced in a study of glioma-infiltrating T cells after dendritic cell vaccination. Assay: immunoSEQ multiplex PCR; the TCRdb copy retains only in-frame clones and omits some. There are some 24,000 clones in the sample; around 92% occur only once, and 2.5% to 3% lies in the top ten. Time point given: after dendritic cell vaccination, including at tumor progression/relapse. The material was blood, obtained after dendritic cell vaccination. These receptors were taken from a human donor with glioblastoma.

The CDR3 DNA is TGTGCCAGCAGCTTAAGGCGGCACTACGAGCAGTACTTC. The encoded protein is CASSLRRHYEQYF. The chain uses TRBV7-2 and TRBJ2-7, with unresolved D. This CDR3 comprises 13 residues. CDR1 and CDR2 from the germline V gene are SGHTA and FQGNSA. Trimming cost V 2 bases and J 3 bases, with 8 bases left between them.

The genes are TRBV6-1 and TRBJ2-6; D is perhaps TRBD1 (5 bases). This CDR3 region has 16 residues. Deletions cut 4 bases from V and 4 bases from J, with 14 bases between. In germline, CDR1 is MNHNS, CDR2 SASEGT. The CDR3: CASSGKNRNGANVLTF. CDR3 sequence (DNA): TGTGCCAGCAGTGGAAAAAACAGGAACGGGGCCAACGTCCTGACTTTC.

V usage is TRBV4-1 and J usage is TRBJ1-1; D is unresolved. Germline CDR1 and CDR2: MGHRA and YSYEKL. The CDR3 has 14 amino acids. V was clipped by 1 base and J by 7 bases, with 13 bases between them. DNA for the CDR3: TGCGCCAGCAGCCAAGGGAGGCGGGGAGATGAAGCTTTCTTT. It is translated as CASSQGRRGDEAFF.

This chain joins TRBV14 and TRBJ2-2, with TRBD1 as a possible D gene (6 bases). Trimming shortened V by 4 bases and J by 0 bases, and 12 bases separated the two germline ends. There are 16 residues in the CDR3. Germline CDR1 is SGHDN and CDR2 is FVKESK. In DNA form, the CDR3 reads TGTGCCAGCAGCCCATATGCAGGGGCGAACACCGGGGAGCTGTTTTTT. Translation gives CASSPYAGANTGELFF.

The chain combines TRBV7-2 with TRBJ2-3; weak D call: TRBD2 (5 bases). V was pared by 5 bases and J by 11 bases, with 20 bases between. The CDR3 length is 14 residues. Germline assignment: CDR1 SGHTA and CDR2 FQGNSA. The CDR3 loop reads CASSSELGINKQYF. The CDR3 DNA sequence: TGTGCCAGCAGCAGCGAACTAGGGATTAATAAGCAGTATTTT.

This clone was picked up a small number of times. The chain recombines TRBV6-4 with TRBJ2-7; a possible D gene is TRBD2 (6 bases). Germline CDR1 is MRHNA and CDR2 is SNTAGT. Trimming cost V 8 bases and J 6 bases, with 17 bases left between them. There are 13 residues in the CDR3. DNA for the CDR3: TGTGCCAGCTCGAGGGACTTCCTCAGCGAGCAGTACTTC. Its translation: CASSRDFLSEQYF.

V is TRBV7-9 and J is TRBJ2-7; a weak D match, TRBD1 (5 bases). Trimming took off 3 bases at V and 5 bases at J, with 11 bases between the two ends. CDR1 and CDR2 from the germline V gene are SEHNR and FQNEAQ (reference sequence). The CDR3 loop spans 13 amino acids. DNA of the CDR3: TGTGCCAGCAGCTTGACTTTAGGGGACGAGCAGTACTTC. Residues: CASSLTLGDEQYF.

Written as DNA, the CDR3 is TGTGCCAGCAGCGCTAGCGGGGGACGCGAACGGCAGTACTTC. Amino acid sequence: CASSASGGRERQYF. The J gene is TRBJ2-7, the V gene TRBV9, with 10 positions matching TRBD2. The CDR3 runs to 14 residues. CDR1 is SGDLS, CDR2 YYNGEE, per germline. V lost 3 bases to trimming and J lost 9 bases; unmatched junction nucleotides: 9.

This chain uses TRBV2 with TRBJ1-3; D is unclear. Looked up from germline, CDR1 is SNHLY and CDR2 is FYNNEI. The CDR3 covers 14 residues. Between the trimmed V and J ends, which lost 7 bases and 0 bases, there was a span of 10 bases. As DNA, the CDR3 is TGTGCCAGCAAGAACACAATCTCTGGAAACACCATATATTTT. Its protein product is CASKNTISGNTIYF.

This clone was seen more than once but under ten times. The chain joins TRBV19 to TRBJ2-7; 11 bases match TRBD2. The CDR3 has 17 residues. With V trimmed by 6 bases and J by 0 bases, 10 bases remained unmatched. Germline CDR1 reads LNHDA; CDR2 reads SQIVND (reference sequence). The CDR3 reads CASRRRAGTSGSYEQYF. CDR3 coding DNA: TGTGCCAGTAGGAGACGAGCCGGGACTAGCGGCTCCTACGAGCAGTACTTC.

The rearrangement joins TRBV5-6 to TRBJ2-3, with 11 bases identical to TRBD2. V trimming: 6 bases; J trimming: 6 bases; junction bases outside the gene matches: 12. Germline V lookup: CDR1 SGHDT, CDR2 YYEEEE. The CDR3 runs 16 residues. The CDR3 here is CASTPRLAGLRDTQYF. CDR3 nucleotide sequence: TGTGCCAGCACCCCCCGACTAGCGGGGCTGCGTGATACGCAGTATTTT.

V usage is TRBV7-2 and J usage is TRBJ1-3; the D gene is possibly TRBD1 (6 bases). The CDR3 sequence is 15 residues long. Germline V gene sequence: CDR1 SGHTA, CDR2 FQGNSA. V was cut by 5 bases and J by 0 bases, with 11 bases left in between. Here the CDR3 DNA reads TGTGCCAGCAGCCAAGGGACACTCTCTGGAAACACCATATATTTT. Amino acid sequence: CASSQGTLSGNTIYF.

This clone was seen only a few times. The gene calls are TRBV5-5 and TRBJ2-2; possible D gene TRBD2, 6 bases. Trimming took off 7 bases at V and 6 bases at J, with 16 bases between the two ends. The CDR3 is 14 amino acids. Germline assignment: CDR1 SGHKS and CDR2 YYEKEE (reference sequence). CDR3 region: CASGLRAGSGELFF. The CDR3 coding sequence is TGTGCCAGCGGCCTGCGGGCGGGGTCCGGGGAGCTGTTTTTT.

This chain connects TRBV7-8 to TRBJ2-2; D might be TRBD2 (6 bases). Trimming removed 2 bases at V and 5 bases at J, with 12 bases between. The V gene's germline CDR1 is SGHVS and CDR2 FQNEAQ. The CDR3 has 15 residues. The CDR3: CASSLLGGTTGELFF. In nucleotides, the CDR3 is TGTGCCAGCAGCTTATTGGGGGGAACGACCGGGGAGCTGTTTTTT.

This chain joins TRBV2 and TRBJ2-1; TRBD1 aligns across 9 bases. CDR1 SNHLY and CDR2 FYNNEI come from the germline V gene. The CDR3 sequence is 13 residues long. Trimming at V came to 6 bases and at J to 5 bases, leaving 2 bases not matched to a gene. CDR3: CASRDRGNNEQFF. Here the CDR3 DNA reads TGTGCCAGCAGGGACAGGGGTAACAATGAGCAGTTCTTC.

The chain carries TRBV19 and TRBJ2-7; D ambiguous. This CDR3 region has 13 residues. Trimming cost V 8 bases and J 6 bases, with 17 bases left between them. Germline assignment: CDR1 LNHDA and CDR2 SQIVND (reference sequence). DNA of the CDR3: TGTGCCAGTTCCCCGTTAGATTCCGGCGAGCAGTACTTC. Translated, it gives CASSPLDSGEQYF.

The CDR3 reads CASSPIGQGEAFF. CDR3 nucleotide sequence: TGTGCCAGCAGCCCGATCGGACAGGGTGAAGCTTTCTTT. V and J are TRBV7-9 and TRBJ1-1, with 8 bases aligning to TRBD1. V gave up 5 bases and J gave up 7 bases; unmatched junction bases: 6. Looked up from germline, CDR1 is SEHNR and CDR2 is FQNEAQ (reference sequence). The length of the CDR3 is 13 residues.

This clone was counted a few times. The chain recombines TRBV6-1 with TRBJ2-3, with 8 nucleotides matching TRBD2. Trimming cost V 8 bases and J 2 bases; bases outside gene matches: 9. The germline CDR1 and CDR2 sequences are MNHNS and SASEGT. The CDR3 is 15 residues long. The CDR3 loop is CASLLSGGPTDTQYF. The CDR3 DNA sequence: TGTGCCAGCCTTCTGAGCGGGGGTCCCACAGATACGCAGTATTTT.

The CDR3 DNA reads as TGTGCCAGCAGCCCCGGGACACCGGATATCCCCCAGTTCTTC. This encodes CASSPGTPDIPQFF. This chain connects TRBV5-6 to TRBJ2-1; TRBD1 is a possible D gene (6 bases). The germline CDR1 and CDR2 sequences are SGHDT and YYEEEE. The CDR3 consists of 14 residues. V was trimmed by 4 bases and J by 13 bases, leaving 21 bases between them.

This clone was detected a few times. The CDR3 region has the DNA TGTGCCAGTAGTATCGGTTACCGGCACAGCTTTGGCTACACCTTC. Its translation is CASSIGYRHSFGYTF. The chain employs TRBV19 and TRBJ1-2; D is undetermined. Germline values: CDR1 LNHDA, CDR2 SQIVND (reference sequence). V lost 3 bases and J lost 7, with 18 bases in between. The CDR3 has 15 amino acids.